This T cell receptor (beta chain) was found in a study of glioma-infiltrating T cells after dendritic cell vaccination. Study background: Patients received autologous tumor lysate-pulsed dendritic cell vaccination between about 2003 and 2012.

Only patients with spare fresh-frozen tumor and over two years of follow-up were included. Germline-derived CDR1 and CDR2 are SGHRS and YFSETQ. After removal of 3 bases from V and 7 bases from J, the junction contained 9 bases not matched to a gene. The CDR3 spans 16 residues. Primers: 60 V beta forward and 13 J beta reverse. Generated by immunoSEQ multiplex PCR, the TCRdb table keeps only in-frame clones and is missing some. The data contain about 95,000 clones, roughly 84% of them seen just once; the ten biggest clones take up 2.5% to 3%. This receptor was taken from a human donor with glioblastoma. The input for sequencing was blood, taken before dendritic cell vaccination. This chain links TRBV5-1 with TRBJ1-6; 8 nucleotides match TRBD1. Here the CDR3 reads CASSSLGDRLNSPLHF. The CDR3 coding sequence is TGCGCCAGCAGCTCCTTGGGGGACAGGCTAAATTCACCCCTCCACTTT.